The sequence of this T cell receptor beta chain was determined in a study of identifying expanded T cells in peripheral blood. General study points: Differentially abundant clones: about 1.3 between replicates, about 16 at 2 to 3 weeks, approximately 18 at four.

Collection occurred without any documented infections or immune events in donors. Produced via immunoSEQ multiplex PCR; TCRdb's table is partial and in-frame only. The sample lists tens of thousands of clones, approximately 85% occurring once. Turning to this clone: Its antigen is not identified.

Germline V CDR1 and CDR2: SQVTM, ANQGSEA. The CDR3 consists of 14 residues. V was clipped by 5 bases and J by 5 bases, with 17 bases between them. The sequencing input was blood. The chain is built from TRBV29-1 and TRBJ2-3; D might be TRBD1 or TRBD2, each matching 6 bases. The clonotype was recovered from a person aged 18 to 75 in good health. This CDR3 is CSVRDTTRGDTQYF. The CDR3 bases are TGCAGCGTTCGGGACACCACGCGGGGAGATACGCAGTATTTT.